This T cell receptor (beta chain) was captured in a study of regulatory T cells in long-lasting Graves disease. Across the study: Graves' patients, newly diagnosed, had taken antithyroid drugs under 3 months.

This CDR3 spans 15 amino acids. CDR1 LNHDA and CDR2 SQIVND come from the germline V gene (reference sequence). V gave up 3 bases and J gave up 4 bases, with 13 bases separating them. Time point here: newly diagnosed GD, antithyroid drugs for less than 3 months. With RNA extracted from PBMCs as input, the TCR library was made. This clonotype was found a few times. For TCR beta, libraries came from iRepertoire HTBI primers and Arm-PCR of CDR3 regions. One entry per CDR3 protein results from TCRdb running MiXCR on the multiplex PCR reads. The sample lists 680,000 or so distinct CDR3 sequences; around 17% were seen once. Another study also made use of these data, one on T cells in Graves' hyperthyroidism and ophthalmopathy. That report notes: The study excluded patients with uncontrolled infection, other autoimmune disease, pregnancy or lactation. Clinical symptoms, serum thyroxine and TRAb, thyroid ultrasound and orbital computed tomography were used for the diagnoses. Blood also contained most expanded thyroid clonotypes above 0.001.

This chain connects TRBV19 to TRBJ1-3; D call uncertain. The origin of this receptor is a woman aged 25-40 years with Graves disease. Sequenced material: peripheral blood mononuclear cells (PBMCs), taken at new diagnosis, from a patient treated with antithyroid drugs. CDR3 nucleotide sequence: TGTGCCAGTAGTATCTCCGGGGTTGCCGGAAACACCATATATTTT. Its translation: CASSISGVAGNTIYF.